Listed here are 19 T cell receptor beta chains from one sample, sequenced in a study of T cells in Graves' hyperthyroidism and ophthalmopathy. Amplification yielded TCR beta CDR3 regions, with RNA transcripts as the source. In the first-round RT-PCR of the TCR CDR3, the HTBI primer set was used. TCRdb called the multiplex PCR reads again in MiXCR, with one record for every CDR3 protein. The repertoire holds hundreds of thousands of distinct CDR3 sequences, with roughly 14% as singletons. Sequenced sample: blood. These receptors were collected from a woman between 40 and 55 years old with Graves' ophthalmopathy.

The chain recombines TRBV11-3 with TRBJ2-7; no firm D call. Looked up from germline, CDR1 is SGHNT and CDR2 is YENEEA. V was cut by 5 bases and J by 0 bases, with 14 bases left in between. This CDR3 spans 15 amino acids. The CDR3: CASSPGRLSSYEQYF. The CDR3 DNA reads TGTGCCAGCAGCCCCGGGCGGTTAAGCTCCTACGAGCAGTACTTC.

This clonotype was seen repeatedly, ten times or more. CDR3 protein: CASSFWGSLDEQYF. CDR3 sequence (DNA): TGCGCCAGCAGCTTCTGGGGTTCCCTCGACGAGCAGTACTTC. This chain links TRBV5-1 with TRBJ2-7; D is unclear. CDR1 is SGHRS and CDR2 is YFSETQ in the germline V gene. V dropped 2 bases and J dropped 5 bases, with 14 bases sitting between them. This CDR3 is 14 amino acids long. The full variable domain, rest sourced from reference TRBV5-1 and TRBJ2-7, is KAGVTQTPRYLIKTRGQQVTLSCSPISGHRSVSWYQQTPGQGLQFLFEYFSETQRNKGNFPGRFSGRQFSNSRSEMNVSTLELGDSALYLCASSFWGSLDEQYFGPGTRLTVT.

This clonotype was seen repeatedly, ten times or more. The CDR3 nucleotides are TGTGCCAGCAGTGTCGACAGGGCGAGGAATCAGCCCCAGCATTTT. It encodes CASSVDRARNQPQHF. V gene TRBV6-1 combines with J gene TRBJ1-5; 7 nucleotides agree with TRBD1. Germline assignment: CDR1 MNHNS and CDR2 SASEGT. The CDR3 totals 15 residues. V was clipped by 4 bases and J by 4 bases; unmatched bases: 7.

This clonotype was observed a handful of times. This sequence joins TRBV7-9 and TRBJ1-5; D unclear. CDR1 and CDR2 (germline): SEHNR, FQNEAQ (reference sequence). The CDR3 is made up of 15 amino acids. V lost 2 bases to trimming and J lost 0 bases, with 8 bases between them. This CDR3 reads CASSLSAGSNQPQHF. In DNA form, the CDR3 reads TGTGCCAGCAGCTTAAGTGCTGGTAGCAATCAGCCCCAGCATTTT.

In its sample, this clonotype was seen many times. CDR3 region: CASSNGETQYF. In DNA form, the CDR3 reads TGTGCCAGCAGTAATGGGGAGACCCAGTACTTC. V is TRBV28 and J is TRBJ2-5, with D uncertain. This CDR3 contains 11 residues. Germline lookup yields CDR1 MDHEN and CDR2 SYDVKM. The germline V and J ends were trimmed by 5 bases and 5 bases, with 6 bases remaining between them.

This clonotype appeared many times. The CDR3: CASSQEGLAESQETQYF. In DNA, the CDR3 is TGTGCCAGCAGCCAAGAAGGACTAGCGGAAAGTCAAGAGACCCAGTACTTC. The chain uses TRBV4-2 and TRBJ2-5; 10 nucleotides agree with TRBD2. The ends lost 0 bases at V and 2 bases at J; junction bases unmatched: 6. The CDR3 spans 17 residues. CDR1 and CDR2 (germline): LGHNA, YNFKEQ.

Comments on this clonotype: One base away lies a much larger clone, so this may be a sequencing read error. The rearrangement uses TRBV7-2 and TRBJ1-1; D gene ambiguous. The V gene lost 2 bases and the J gene lost 6 bases, with 13 bases spanning the gap. The CDR3 spans 14 residues. The germline gives CDR1 SGHTA, CDR2 FQGNSA. The CDR3 DNA reads TGTGCCAGCAGCTTAAAGGCGGGGTACGCTGAAGCTTTCTTT. Protein sequence: CASSLKAGYAEAFF.

As for this clonotype: This sequence may be a read error, since a much larger clone differs from it by one base. This chain uses TRBV7-9 with TRBJ1-1, with D unclear. The germline CDR1 and CDR2 sequences are SEHNR and FQNEAQ (reference sequence). The CDR3 length is 14 residues. The V and J ends lost 2 bases and 1 base respectively, with 8 bases between them. CDR3 nucleotide sequence: TGTGCCAGCAGCTTAATGGGCGGGAACACTGAAGCTTTCTTT. Its protein product is CASSLMGGNTEAFF.

This clonotype appeared many times. J is TRBJ2-7 and V is TRBV7-9; D possibly matches TRBD1 or TRBD2 (5 bases each). The V gene's germline CDR1 is SEHNR and CDR2 FQNEAQ (reference sequence). This CDR3 is 14 amino acids long. Trimming shortened V by 4 bases and J by 2 bases, and 12 bases separated the two germline ends. The CDR3 loop reads CASSSWDVTYEQYF. CDR3 sequence (DNA): TGTGCCAGCAGCTCCTGGGACGTCACCTACGAGCAGTACTTC.

The chain uses TRBV6-2 or TRBV6-3 and TRBJ2-7; 8 bases are shared with TRBD2. This CDR3 is 15 amino acids long. With 4 bases clipped from V and 4 bases from J, the junction kept 9 bases outside the gene matches. Germline V CDR1 and CDR2: MNHEY, SVGEGT. The CDR3 is CASSFEREIVYEQYF. The CDR3 nucleotides read TGTGCCAGCAGTTTCGAGCGGGAGATTGTTTACGAGCAGTACTTC.

This clonotype was counted many times. The CDR3 is CASSLAGTGPKPQHF. CDR3 nucleotides: TGTGCCAGCAGCTTGGCCGGGACAGGACCTAAGCCCCAGCATTTT. The V gene is TRBV5-6, the J gene TRBJ1-5; TRBD1 matches at 8 bases. This CDR3 is 15 amino acids long. The V gene end was trimmed by 0 bases and the J gene end by 8 bases; junction bases not matched to a gene: 7. The germline CDR1 and CDR2 sequences are SGHDT and YYEEEE.

There are many counts of this clonotype. The chain recombines TRBV20-1 with TRBJ2-5, with 7 bases matching TRBD2. The V gene's germline CDR1 is DFQATT and CDR2 SNEGSKA (reference sequence). V gave up 4 bases and J gave up 5 bases; unmatched junction bases: 10. The CDR3 is 14 residues long. DNA of the CDR3: TGCAGTGCTAACGTGGCGGGAGCATATGAGACCCAGTACTTC. Its protein is CSANVAGAYETQYF.

This chain links TRBV5-1 with TRBJ2-7; 7 bases fit TRBD1. V shed 4 bases and J 2 bases; nucleotides not matched to a gene: 12. The CDR3 loop spans 16 amino acids. CDR1 is SGHRS, CDR2 YFSETQ, per germline. CDR3 amino acids: CASSATDRHYPYEQYF. In DNA, the CDR3 is TGCGCCAGCAGCGCCACGGACAGGCACTACCCCTACGAGCAGTACTTC.

This clonotype was picked up a small number of times. V gene TRBV29-1 combines with J gene TRBJ2-2; 15 bases match TRBD2. The J segment lost 5 bases and the V segment lost 7 bases, leaving 8 bases of the junction unmatched. The CDR3 is made up of 16 amino acids. CDR1 and CDR2 from the germline V gene are SQVTM and ANQGSEA. Here the CDR3 reads CSARTSGRVETGELFF. The CDR3 coding sequence is TGCAGCGCACGGACTAGCGGGAGGGTTGAGACCGGGGAGCTGTTTTTT.

This clonotype was seen more than once but under ten times. The V call is TRBV29-1, the J call TRBJ2-5; D may be TRBD1 or TRBD2 (5 bases each). V was cut by 1 base and J by 1 base, with 7 bases left in between. CDR3 length equals 13 residues. Germline CDR1 SQVTM, CDR2 ANQGSEA. The CDR3 protein is CSVEGGFQETQYF. DNA for the CDR3: TGCAGCGTTGAAGGGGGGTTCCAAGAGACCCAGTACTTC. Supplemented by reference TRBV29-1 and TRBJ2-5, the full variable domain reads SAVISQKPSRDICQRGTSLTIQCQVDSQVTMMFWYRQQPGQSLTLIATANQGSEATYESGFVIDKFPISRPNLTFSTLTVSNMSPEDSSIYLCSVEGGFQETQYFGPGTRLLVL.

The chain links TRBV6-1 to TRBJ2-7; 7 bases align to TRBD1. The CDR3 is made up of 14 amino acids. Germline V gives CDR1 MNHNS, CDR2 SASEGT. J was trimmed by 5 bases and V by 5 bases; bases with no gene match: 9. CDR3 sequence: CASSISGQLNEQYF. The CDR3 coding sequence is TGTGCCAGCAGTATTTCGGGACAGCTAAACGAGCAGTACTTC.

This clonotype was seen ten or more times. V gene TRBV20-1 combines with J gene TRBJ2-7; D is unresolved. Germline assignment: CDR1 DFQATT and CDR2 SNEGSKA (reference sequence). Trimming took off 7 bases at V and 4 bases at J, with 17 bases between the two ends. The CDR3 has 13 amino acids. This CDR3 reads CSVDGPTLYEQYF. CDR3 sequence (DNA): TGCAGTGTGGATGGGCCGACCCTTTACGAGCAGTACTTC.

The chain combines TRBV6-1 with TRBJ1-6, with a possible D match to TRBD1 (5 bases). Germline-derived CDR1 and CDR2 are MNHNS and SASEGT. The CDR3 covers 17 residues. V lost 7 bases, J lost 5 bases, and 21 bases lay in between. The CDR3 DNA reads as TGTGCCAGCACCCTAAGAAGGGGAGGCAACCATAATTCACCCCTCCACTTT. Residues: CASTLRRGGNHNSPLHF.

With regard to this clonotype: A clone one base away is much larger, so this may be a read error. The rearrangement joins TRBV28 to TRBJ2-7; D is unclear. There are 16 residues in the CDR3. Germline CDR1 is MDHEN and CDR2 is SYDVKM. The CDR3 nucleotides are TGTCCCAGCAGTTCCCTAACAACAGTAGCTTCCTACGAGCAGTACTTC. Translating it yields CPSSSLTTVASYEQYF. Variable domain in full (rest from reference TRBV28 and TRBJ2-7): DVKVTQSSRYLVKRTGEKVFLECVQDMDHENMFWYRQDPGLGLRLIYFSYDVKMKEKGDIPEGYSVSREKKERFSLILESASTNQTSMYLCPSSSLTTVASYEQYFGPGTRLTVT.